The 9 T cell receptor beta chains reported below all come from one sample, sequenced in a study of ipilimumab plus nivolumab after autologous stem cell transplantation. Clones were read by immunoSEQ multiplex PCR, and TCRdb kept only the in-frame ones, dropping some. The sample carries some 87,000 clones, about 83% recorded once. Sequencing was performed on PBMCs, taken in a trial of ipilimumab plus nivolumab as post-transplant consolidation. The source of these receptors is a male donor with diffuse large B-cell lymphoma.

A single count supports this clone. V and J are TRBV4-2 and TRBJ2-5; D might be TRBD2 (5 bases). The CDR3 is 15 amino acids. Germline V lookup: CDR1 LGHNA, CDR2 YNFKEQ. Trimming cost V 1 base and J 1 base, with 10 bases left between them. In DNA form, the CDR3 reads TGTGCCAGCAGCCAAGGGCAGCGGACCCAAGAGACCCAGTACTTC. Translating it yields CASSQGQRTQETQYF.

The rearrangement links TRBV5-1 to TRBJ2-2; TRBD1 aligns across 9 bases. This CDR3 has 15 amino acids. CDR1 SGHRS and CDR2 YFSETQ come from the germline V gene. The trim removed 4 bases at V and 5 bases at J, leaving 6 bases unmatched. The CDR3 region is CASSITGGRTGELFF. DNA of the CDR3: TGCGCCAGCAGCATCACAGGGGGCCGTACCGGGGAGCTGTTTTTT. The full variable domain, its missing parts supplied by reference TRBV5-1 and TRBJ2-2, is KAGVTQTPRYLIKTRGQQVTLSCSPISGHRSVSWYQQTPGQGLQFLFEYFSETQRNKGNFPGRFSGRQFSNSRSEMNVSTLELGDSALYLCASSITGGRTGELFFGEGSRLTVL.

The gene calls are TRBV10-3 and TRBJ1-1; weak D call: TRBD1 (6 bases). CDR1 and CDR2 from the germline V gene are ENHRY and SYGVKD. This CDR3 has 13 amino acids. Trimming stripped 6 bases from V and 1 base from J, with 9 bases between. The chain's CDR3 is CAISRTANTEAFF. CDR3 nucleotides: TGTGCCATCAGCCGGACAGCGAACACTGAAGCTTTCTTT.

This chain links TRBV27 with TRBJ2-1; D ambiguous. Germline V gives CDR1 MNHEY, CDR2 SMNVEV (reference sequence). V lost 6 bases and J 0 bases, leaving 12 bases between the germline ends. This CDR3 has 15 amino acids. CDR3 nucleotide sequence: TGTGCCAGCAGCCGAGGTGGCGGCTCCTACAATGAGCAGTTCTTC. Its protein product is CASSRGGGSYNEQFF.

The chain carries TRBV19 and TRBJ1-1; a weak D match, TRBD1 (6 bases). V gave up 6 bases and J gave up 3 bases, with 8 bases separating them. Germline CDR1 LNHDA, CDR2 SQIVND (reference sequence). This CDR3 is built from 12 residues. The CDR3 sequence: CASRDSHTEAFF. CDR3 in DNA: TGTGCCAGTAGGGACAGCCACACTGAAGCTTTCTTT.

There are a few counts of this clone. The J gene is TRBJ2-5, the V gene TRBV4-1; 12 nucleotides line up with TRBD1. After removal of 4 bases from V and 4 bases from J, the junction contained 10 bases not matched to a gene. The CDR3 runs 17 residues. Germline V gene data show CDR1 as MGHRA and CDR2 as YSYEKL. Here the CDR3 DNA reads TGCGCCAGCAGCCTTATTGCGGGACAGGGGGCCCCAGAGACCCAGTACTTC. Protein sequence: CASSLIAGQGAPETQYF.

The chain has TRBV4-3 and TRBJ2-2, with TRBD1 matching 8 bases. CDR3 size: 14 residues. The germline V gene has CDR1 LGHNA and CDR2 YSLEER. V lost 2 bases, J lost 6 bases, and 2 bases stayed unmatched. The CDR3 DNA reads TGCGCCAGCAGCCAAAAGGACAGGGCCGGGGAGCTGTTTTTT. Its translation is CASSQKDRAGELFF.

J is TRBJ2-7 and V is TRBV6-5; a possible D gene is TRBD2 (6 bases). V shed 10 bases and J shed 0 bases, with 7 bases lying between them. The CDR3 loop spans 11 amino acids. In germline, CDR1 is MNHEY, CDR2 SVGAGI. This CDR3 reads CATGSSYEQYF. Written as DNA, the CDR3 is TGTGCCACCGGGAGCTCCTACGAGCAGTACTTC.

The CDR3: CASQRYGYTF. The CDR3 nucleotides are TGTGCCAGCCAACGATATGGCTACACCTTC. The chain combines TRBV28 with TRBJ1-2; D is uncertain. CDR1 MDHEN and CDR2 SYDVKM come from the germline V gene. CDR3 length: 10 residues. V was pared by 8 bases and J by 5 bases, with 6 bases between.